This T cell receptor beta chain stems from a study of post-analysis software for immune sequencing data. TCR beta libraries were prepared from cDNA with unique molecular identifiers. A population of about 0.95 to 11 million T cells gave rise to roughly 0.5 million cDNA molecules. TCRdb used MiXCR to reprocess the PCR reads, holding one entry per CDR3 protein. The table has hundreds of thousands of distinct CDR3 sequences, around 40% seen once; the top ten hold about 1.8%. Trimming took off 4 bases at V and 4 bases at J, with 10 bases between the two ends. The CDR3 is 13 residues long. CDR1 and CDR2 (germline): SGHTA, FQGNSA. This clonotype was counted only a few times. No antigen is known for it. Study findings and constraints: Significantly decreased normalized Chao1 diversity was recorded for multiple sclerosis patients relative to controls. Patients carried several TRBV segments more frequently than controls did, and TRBV5-6, TRBV5-1 and TRBV20-1 were among them. Clustering by F measure revealed strong co-clustering among samples prepared together in one batch.

The chain has TRBV7-2 and TRBJ2-5; tentative D call: TRBD2 (6 bases). This TCR derives from a girl aged 5-17 years with multiple sclerosis. Sequencing was performed on blood. CDR3 sequence (DNA): TGTGCCAGCAGCTGGAGGGGTGTAGAGACCCAGTACTTC. It is translated as CASSWRGVETQYF. The entire variable domain, with the rest obtained from reference TRBV7-2 and TRBJ2-5, is as follows: GAGVSQSPSNKVTEKGKDVELRCDPISGHTALYWYRQSLGQGLEFLIYFQGNSAPDKSGLPSDRFSAERTGGSVSTLTIQRTQQEDSAVYLCASSWRGVETQYFGPGTRLLVL.